Sequencing of this T cell receptor beta chain was carried out in a study of CD4 and CD8 cells across lung adenocarcinoma regions. TCRdb reanalysed the PCR reads using MiXCR and keeps one entry per CDR3 protein. The data contain 20,000 to 25,000 distinct CDR3 sequences, under 70% of them singletons. V lost 3 bases and J 4 bases, leaving 11 bases between the germline ends. Germline CDR1 reads SGHVS; CDR2 reads FQNEAQ. This CDR3 region has 14 residues. This clonotype showed up many times. Sample: CD8+ T cells from the center of a lung tumor. The clonotype was recovered from a female donor with lung adenocarcinoma. The CD4 and CD8 labels of this study may be unreliable. V is TRBV7-8 and J is TRBJ2-3, with D possibly matching TRBD1 (5 bases). CDR3 sequence (DNA): TGTGCCAGCAGCTTCGATACAGGCTCAGATACGCAGTATTTT. Amino acid sequence: CASSFDTGSDTQYF.